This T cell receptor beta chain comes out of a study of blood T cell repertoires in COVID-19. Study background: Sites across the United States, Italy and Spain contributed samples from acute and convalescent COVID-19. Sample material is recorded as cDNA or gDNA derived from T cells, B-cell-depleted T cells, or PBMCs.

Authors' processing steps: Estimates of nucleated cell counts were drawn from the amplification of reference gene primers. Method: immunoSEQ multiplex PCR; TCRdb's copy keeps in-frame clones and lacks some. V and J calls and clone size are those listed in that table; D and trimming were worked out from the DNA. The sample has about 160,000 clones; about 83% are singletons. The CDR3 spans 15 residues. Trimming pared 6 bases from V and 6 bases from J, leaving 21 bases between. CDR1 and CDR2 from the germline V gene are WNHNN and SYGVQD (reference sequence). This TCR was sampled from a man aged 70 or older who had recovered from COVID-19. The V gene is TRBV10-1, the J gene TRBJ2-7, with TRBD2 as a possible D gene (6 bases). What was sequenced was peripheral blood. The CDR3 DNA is TGCGCCAGCAGCCCAGGTAGCGGAACAGTACCCGAGCAGTACTTC. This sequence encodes CASSPGSGTVPEQYF.